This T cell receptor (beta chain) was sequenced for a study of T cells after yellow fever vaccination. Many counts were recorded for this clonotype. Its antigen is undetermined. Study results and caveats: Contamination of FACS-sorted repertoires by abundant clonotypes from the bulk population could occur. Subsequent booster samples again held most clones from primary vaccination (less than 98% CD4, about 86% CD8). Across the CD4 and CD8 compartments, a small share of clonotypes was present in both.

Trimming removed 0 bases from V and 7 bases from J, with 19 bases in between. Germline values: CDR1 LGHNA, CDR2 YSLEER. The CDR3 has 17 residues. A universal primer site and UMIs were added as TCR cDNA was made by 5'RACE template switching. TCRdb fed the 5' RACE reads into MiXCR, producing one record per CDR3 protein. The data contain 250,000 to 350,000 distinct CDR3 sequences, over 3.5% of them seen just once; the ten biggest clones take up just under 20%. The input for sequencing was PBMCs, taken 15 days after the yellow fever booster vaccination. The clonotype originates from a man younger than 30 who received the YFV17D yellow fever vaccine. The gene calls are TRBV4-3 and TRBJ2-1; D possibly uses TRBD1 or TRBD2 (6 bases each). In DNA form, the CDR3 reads TGCGCCAGCAGCCAAGATCTAGGGGGGCCACCGACTAATGAGCAGTTCTTC. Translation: CASSQDLGGPPTNEQFF.